This TCR beta chain originates from a study of T cells expressing NK-cell markers. Study information: Sorted CD3+CD56-NKG2C+, CD3+CD56+NKG2C+ and CD3+CD56+NKG2C- T cells supplied the TCR beta repertoires. Study-level findings and limits: It is unclear if expanded NKG2C-expressing clones target HCMV antigens.

Libraries used 5'RACE template switching adding universal primer site and UMIs. From its re-call of the 5' RACE reads, TCRdb lists each CDR3 protein once, without DNA. This repertoire comprises some 410,000 distinct CDR3 sequences; its ten largest clones make up 7.3%. The CDR3 totals 15 residues. The germline gives CDR1 LGHNA, CDR2 YSLEER. Note on this clonotype: Antigen specificity is unknown.

The receptor's source is a woman between 18 and 69 years old in good health. Sequenced material: blood T cells: a sorted CD56 or NKG2C T cell subset, CD4+ or CD8+ T cells, or bulk PBMC T cells (not recorded which). The genes are TRBV4-3 and TRBJ1-6; the D gene TCRdb calls, TRBD1, cannot be checked with no DNA. The CDR3 protein is CASSPRQGGGSPLHF.